These 14 T cell receptor beta chains originate from one sample sequenced in a study of blood T cell repertoires in COVID-19. Measured with immunoSEQ multiplex PCR; TCRdb has only the in-frame clones, and not every one. The sample shows over 75,000 clones, approximately 86% of them seen only once. The sequenced sample was peripheral blood. The receptors here all came from a man aged 45-60 years with COVID-19, enrolled during active disease.

The chain couples TRBV7-9 to TRBJ1-1; TRBD1 aligns across 7 bases. There are 12 residues in the CDR3. Germline CDR1 is SEHNR and CDR2 is FQNEAQ (reference sequence). Trimming cost V 6 bases and J 5 bases; bases outside gene matches: 3. The chain's CDR3 is CASRQGYTEAFF. CDR3 in DNA: TGTGCCAGCAGACAGGGGTATACTGAAGCTTTCTTT.

In this sample, this clone turned up once. V usage is TRBV7-9 and J usage is TRBJ2-3; the D gene is possibly TRBD2 (6 bases). The CDR3 is 14 residues long. Germline CDR1 is SEHNR and CDR2 is FQNEAQ (reference sequence). The germline V and J ends were trimmed by 5 bases and 0 bases, with 9 bases remaining between them. CDR3 DNA sequence: TGTGCCAGCAGCGGACGGGGGAGCACAGATACGCAGTATTTT. Translation: CASSGRGSTDTQYF.

The chain recombines TRBV11-1 with TRBJ2-3; D ambiguous. This CDR3 has 12 residues. V was trimmed by 2 bases and J by 3 bases, leaving 3 bases between them. Germline-derived CDR1 and CDR2 are SGHAT and FQDESV (reference sequence). The CDR3 reads CASSLQTDTQYF. The CDR3 DNA reads as TGTGCCAGCAGCTTACAGACAGATACGCAGTATTTT.

This CDR3 is CASGSQTRDEQFF. CDR3 in DNA: TGTGCTAGTGGTTCGCAGACTAGAGATGAGCAGTTCTTC. The chain couples TRBV12-5 to TRBJ2-1, with D tentatively TRBD2 (6 bases). Deletions cut 4 bases from V and 8 bases from J, with 12 bases between. The CDR3 loop spans 13 amino acids. The V gene's germline CDR1 is LGHNT and CDR2 FRNRAP.

This chain joins TRBV14 and TRBJ2-7, with D maybe TRBD2 (6 bases). The germline gives CDR1 SGHDN, CDR2 FVKESK. Trimming left V 2 bases short and J 1 base short, with 15 bases between. The CDR3 has 16 residues. CDR3 in amino acids: CASSQFSGGGSYEQYF. The CDR3 coding sequence is TGTGCCAGCAGCCAATTCTCCGGGGGTGGGTCCTACGAGCAGTACTTC.

V is TRBV5-6 and J is TRBJ1-1, with D possibly matching TRBD1 (6 bases). The CDR3 contains 13 residues. The V gene's germline CDR1 is SGHDT and CDR2 YYEEEE. Between the trimmed V and J ends, which lost 6 bases and 7 bases, there was a span of 16 bases. The CDR3 reads CASTLARGYEAFF. For the CDR3, the DNA is TGTGCCAGCACCCTTGCAAGGGGGTATGAAGCTTTCTTT. Looking up the rest from reference TRBV5-6 and TRBJ1-1 gives the full variable domain: DAGVTQSPTHLIKTRGQQVTLRCSPKSGHDTVSWYQQALGQGPQFIFQYYEEEERQRGNFPDRFSGHQFPNYSSELNVNALLLGDSALYLCASTLARGYEAFFGQGTRLTVV.

This chain links TRBV19 with TRBJ1-1; 7 bases match TRBD1. The CDR3 is 13 residues long. Per the germline V gene, CDR1 is LNHDA and CDR2 is SQIVND (reference sequence). The ends lost 7 bases at V and 6 bases at J; junction bases unmatched: 8. CDR3 nucleotides: TGTGCCAGTAACAGGGGTAAAGCGTCTGAAGCTTTCTTT. Translated: CASNRGKASEAFF. The full variable domain, with the rest looked up from reference TRBV19 and TRBJ1-1, is DGGITQSPKYLFRKEGQNVTLSCEQNLNHDAMYWYRQDPGQGLRLIYYSQIVNDFQKGDIAEGYSVSREKKESFPLTVTSAQKNPTAFYLCASNRGKASEAFFGQGTRLTVV.

The J gene is TRBJ1-5, the V gene TRBV7-9; a possible D gene is TRBD1 (5 bases). V was trimmed by 6 bases and J by 6 bases, leaving 12 bases between them. From germline, CDR1 is SEHNR and CDR2 FQNEAQ (reference sequence). The CDR3 loop spans 13 amino acids. CDR3 nucleotide sequence: TGTGCCAGCAGTCCGCAGGGCGGTCAGCCCCAGCATTTT. Encoded protein: CASSPQGGQPQHF.

The V call is TRBV7-9, the J call TRBJ1-6; 10 nucleotides line up with TRBD1. CDR1 is SEHNR and CDR2 is FQNEAQ in the germline V gene (reference sequence). The CDR3 spans 15 residues. Trimming at V came to 5 bases and at J to 7 bases, leaving 5 bases not matched to a gene. The CDR3 is CASSPGTGVNSPLHF. The CDR3 region has the DNA TGTGCCAGCAGCCCGGGGACAGGGGTGAATTCACCCCTCCACTTT.

V usage is TRBV30 and J usage is TRBJ1-1; D is perhaps TRBD1 (6 bases). There are 13 residues in the CDR3. The germline CDR1 and CDR2 sequences are GTSNPN and SVGIG (reference sequence). Trimming took 1 base from V and 4 from J, leaving 10 bases between them. The DNA for the CDR3 is TGTGCCTGGAGTGGACAGGTCGGCACTGAAGCTTTCTTT. Encoded protein: CAWSGQVGTEAFF.

This chain joins TRBV6-1 and TRBJ2-2, with TRBD2 as a possible D gene (6 bases). This CDR3 contains 17 residues. V shed 2 bases and J shed 2 bases, with 15 bases lying between them. Germline V gene sequence: CDR1 MNHNS, CDR2 SASEGT. CDR3 sequence reads: CASSEFAAAGNTGELFF. DNA of the CDR3: TGTGCCAGCAGTGAATTCGCTGCCGCGGGAAACACCGGGGAGCTGTTTTTT.

This chain links TRBV6-5 with TRBJ2-7; 7 bases fit TRBD1. In germline, CDR1 is MNHEY, CDR2 SVGAGI. This CDR3 spans 12 amino acids. V shed 7 bases, J shed 5 bases, and the junction held 5 bases outside the gene matches. The CDR3 here is CASTDRAHEQYF. The DNA of the CDR3 is TGTGCCAGCACCGACAGGGCCCACGAGCAGTACTTC.

The chain couples TRBV7-2 to TRBJ2-1; TRBD2 matches at 9 bases. The V segment lost 4 bases and the J segment 10 bases; nucleotides outside the gene matches: 11. Germline V CDR1 and CDR2: SGHTA, FQGNSA. The CDR3 is made up of 15 amino acids. The CDR3 sequence is CASSYLGGGAGEQFF. In DNA, the CDR3 is TGTGCCAGCAGCTACCTCGGCGGGGGGGCGGGGGAGCAGTTCTTC.

The chain combines TRBV7-6 with TRBJ2-3; TRBD2 aligns across 15 bases. Trimming removed 4 bases from V and 4 bases from J; junction bases left unmatched: 9. The V gene's germline CDR1 is SGHVS and CDR2 FNYEAQ. The CDR3 is 18 residues long. Written as DNA, the CDR3 is TGTGCCAGCAGCTCAGGACTAGCGGGGGGGCCTGCCGCAGATACGCAGTATTTT. Protein product: CASSSGLAGGPAADTQYF.